Sequencing of this T cell receptor beta chain was carried out in a study of blood T cell repertoires in COVID-19 (dated by TCRdb to 2018 to 2021). At the level of the whole study: The collaborator samples originated in the United States, Italy and Spain and spanned the acute and convalescent phases of COVID-19. The dataset comprised deeply sampled blood TCRbeta repertoires from subjects exposed to, actively infected with, or recovered from COVID-19. The samples were drawn from two sources: the first 160 participants of the ongoing ImmuneRACE study, and 1,254 subjects contributed by 6 global collaborators. A freely available public database, intended as a resource for researchers studying the immune response to SARS-CoV-2, is where the repertoires were released. The prospective study material was composed of cDNA or gDNA derived from T cells, B-cell-depleted T cells, or PBMCs. Where available, HLA class I and class II types were taken from metadata supplied by the sample provider and were not determined by assay-based typing. The sample metadata nearly always contained a de-identified subject ID, COVID-19 status, age in years and sex.

On this clone itself: There is no known antigen for this receptor. Base-call qualities are not available, and no considerably larger clone is one nucleotide away.

V lost 5 bases and J lost 4 bases; the stretch between them is 7 bases long. Measured from the cysteine to the phenylalanine, the CDR3 is 11 residues long. CDR3 DNA only is kept here, 33 bases in frame from base 1. As encoded in the germline V gene, CDR1 is SQVTM while CDR2 is ANQGSEA. Summary of the overall study and its limitations: The amount of clinical and demographic metadata varied by source and participant and was provided uncurated.

TCRbeta CDR3 regions were amplified from genomic DNA using the immunoSEQ Assay, a bias-controlled multiplex PCR. The study's processing was this. The number of nucleated cells in each sample was estimated from the amplification of reference gene primers within the assay. To quantify the absolute abundance of each unique TCRbeta CDR3 rearrangement, sequence reads were collapsed and filtered. For each sample, productive Simpson clonality was calculated as the square root of Simpson's diversity index across productive rearrangements. Entries here come from immuneACCESS through TCRdb and include only in-frame sequences with V and J called. Some clones fail to appear in such tables; in the studies checked, an unresolved V gene covers under half of the shortfall, and the cause of the remainder is unknown. Clone size and V and J calls were adopted from that table, with D and trimming inferred from the DNA. For this sample there are 200,000 to 250,000 clones; 83% appear just once. The ten top clones hold less than 6.5% of the sample.

Whole blood was collected in K2EDTA tubes by collaborating institutions according to the institutions' own protocols. For TCRbeta analysis, collaborators shipped samples as frozen whole blood, isolated PBMCs, or DNA extracted from either of those sample types. The sequence was collected from a human donor in a cohort sampled during active COVID-19. The sequencing sample was made of peripheral blood. The chain joins TRBV29-1 to TRBJ2-3; no D gene is confidently identified. The nucleotide sequence reads as follows: TGCAGCGTTACGGTGTCAGATACGCAGTATTTT. Its product reads: CSVTVSDTQYF.